The 28 T cell receptor beta chains given below trace back to one sample, sequenced in a study of vaccination and CD4 T cells after COVID-19. An Oncomine TCR Beta short-read assay was used to sequence the DNA from cultured CD4+ T cells. TCRdb redid the calling of the PCR reads with MiXCR, one entry per CDR3 protein. The profile covers over 9,500 distinct CDR3 sequences, with about 44% appearing a single time and approximately 35% taken by the ten largest. Treatment of the sample: approximately nine-day PBMC culture with coronavirus spike peptide pools or control peptides (ViraFEST assay). These receptors' antigens are unknown. The sample taken for sequencing was CD4+ T cells from blood, cultured in vitro. All receptors come from a human donor who had recovered from COVID-19.

The gene calls are TRBV6-5 and TRBJ1-2; perhaps TRBD1 as D (6 bases). The V gene lost 0 bases and the J gene lost 5 bases, with 13 bases spanning the gap. There are 15 residues in the CDR3. Germline CDR1 and CDR2: MNHEY and SVGAGI. As DNA, the CDR3 is TGTGCCAGCAGTTACTCGGGAGGGCAGGGGTATGGCTACACCTTC. It translates to CASSYSGGQGYGYTF.

This clonotype was observed a handful of times. The V call is TRBV27, the J call TRBJ1-2; no definite D call. Germline V lookup: CDR1 MNHEY, CDR2 SMNVEV (reference sequence). Deletions cut 4 bases from V and 0 bases from J, with 9 bases between. This CDR3 comprises 14 residues. In DNA form, the CDR3 reads TGTGCCAGCAGTTCGGCAGCTTCTAACTATGGCTACACCTTC. This encodes CASSSAASNYGYTF.

With respect to this clonotype: The junction departs from the called germline gene at one end, perhaps through a read error. J is TRBJ1-2 and V is TRBV29-1; D remains ambiguous. The CDR3 consists of 12 residues. Germline V gene sequence: CDR1 SQVTM, CDR2 ANQGSEA. The CDR3 reads CSVEAPNYGHTF. CDR3 DNA sequence: TGCAGCGTTGAGGCACCTAACTATGGCCACACCTTC.

The chain links TRBV9 to TRBJ2-3, with D unclear. Trimming cost V 2 bases and J 2 bases, with 15 bases left between them. The germline gives CDR1 SGDLS, CDR2 YYNGEE. The CDR3 totals 16 residues. In DNA, the CDR3 is TGTGCCAGCAGCGTGACTTCCTCTCCGGCCACAGATACGCAGTATTTT. Translation gives CASSVTSSPATDTQYF.

The sample holds one count of this clonotype. This chain connects TRBV11-2 to TRBJ2-1, with D possibly TRBD1 on 6 matching bases. This CDR3 spans 15 amino acids. Trimming stripped 4 bases from V and 2 bases from J, with 12 bases between. CDR1 and CDR2 from the germline V gene are SGHAT and FQNNGV. Written as DNA, the CDR3 is TGTGCCAGCAGCTCAATACAGGGTCCCTACAATGAGCAGTTCTTC. This codes for CASSSIQGPYNEQFF.

In its sample, this clonotype was seen a few times. This sequence joins TRBV6-1 and TRBJ2-5, with D unclear. Per germline, CDR1 MNHNS and CDR2 SASEGT. V was cut by 9 bases and J by 5 bases, with 25 bases left in between. This CDR3 is 16 amino acids long. CDR3 protein: CASHPAASSDWETQYF. The CDR3 DNA reads as TGTGCCAGTCACCCCGCGGCTTCGTCGGATTGGGAGACCCAGTACTTC.

The chain employs TRBV9 and TRBJ2-3; TRBD2 matches 7 bases. CDR1 is SGDLS and CDR2 is YYNGEE in the germline V gene. The CDR3 loop spans 13 amino acids. V gave up 7 bases and J gave up 2 bases; unmatched junction bases: 4. The CDR3 nucleotides are TGTGCCAGCGGGGGGGTTAACACAGATACGCAGTATTTT. It specifies CASGGVNTDTQYF.

The V and J genes are TRBV11-3 and TRBJ1-6, with 9 bases matching TRBD1. V gave up 4 bases and J gave up 10 bases; unmatched junction bases: 8. CDR3 length: 15 residues. The germline V gene encodes CDR1 SGHNT and CDR2 YENEEA. The CDR3 nucleotides are TGTGCCAGCAGCTATGGGACAGGGTTGAACTCACCCCTCCACTTT. It translates to CASSYGTGLNSPLHF.

The rearrangement joins TRBV12-3 or TRBV12-4 to TRBJ2-3; 9 bases line up with TRBD2. The length of the CDR3 is 16 residues. The V gene end was trimmed by 3 bases and the J gene end by 2 bases; junction bases not matched to a gene: 6. CDR3 in amino acids: CASSFGTSQYTDTQYF. CDR3 nucleotide sequence: TGTGCCAGCAGTTTCGGGACTAGCCAGTACACAGATACGCAGTATTTT.

This clonotype came up a few times. The chain links TRBV12-3 or TRBV12-4 to TRBJ1-5, with D maybe TRBD1 (5 bases). CDR3 length: 15 amino acids. Trimming took off 6 bases at V and 3 bases at J, with 15 bases between the two ends. CDR3 residues: CASRRGVGANQPQHF. The CDR3 DNA reads as TGTGCCAGCAGGCGAGGGGTGGGCGCCAATCAGCCCCAGCATTTT.

Concerning this clonotype itself: One end of the junction is discordant with germline, which a read error may explain. The chain is built from TRBV15 and TRBJ1-1; D is ambiguous. The CDR3 extends over 16 amino acids. Germline V gene data show CDR1 as LNHNV and CDR2 as YYDKDF (reference sequence). CDR3 DNA sequence: TGTGCCACCAGCAGACCCACCCATAGGATGAACACTGGAGCTTTCTTT. It specifies CATSRPTHRMNTGAFF.

This chain links TRBV6-2 or TRBV6-3 with TRBJ1-2; D not certain. The CDR3 sequence is 13 residues long. The V end was cut by 0 bases, the J end by 8 bases, with 10 bases between. CDR1 and CDR2 from the germline V gene are MNHEY and SVGEGT. CDR3 residues: CASSYSGIDGYTF. CDR3 in DNA: TGTGCCAGCAGTTACTCCGGGATCGACGGCTACACCTTC.

In this sample, this clonotype turned up a few times. This chain uses TRBV7-9 with TRBJ1-2, with 10 bases lining up with TRBD1. V lost 4 bases and J lost 2; bases outside the gene matches: 13. CDR3 size: 18 residues. The germline gives CDR1 SEHNR, CDR2 FQNEAQ (reference sequence). This chain's CDR3 is CASSSNFPGQGTNYGYTF. Written as DNA, the CDR3 is TGTGCCAGCAGCTCTAACTTCCCGGGACAGGGGACAAACTATGGCTACACCTTC.

This clonotype was recorded a few times. The J gene is TRBJ1-5, the V gene TRBV28; D is uncertain. The CDR3 is made up of 18 amino acids. The germline V and J ends were trimmed by 6 bases and 4 bases, with 25 bases remaining between them. CDR1 MDHEN and CDR2 SYDVKM come from the germline V gene. CDR3 sequence (DNA): TGTGCCAGCAGCTCCCCTGAGCGTAGGTCGCGGAGGAATCAGCCCCAGCATTTT. This sequence encodes CASSSPERRSRRNQPQHF.

V usage is TRBV6-2 or TRBV6-3 and J usage is TRBJ1-2; maybe TRBD1 (5 bases). The CDR3 is 14 amino acids. V was shortened by 2 bases and J by 8 bases, with 15 bases between the two germline ends. Germline V gene sequence: CDR1 MNHEY, CDR2 SVGEGT. This chain's CDR3 is CASSYGGSAGGYTF. The CDR3 DNA follows: TGTGCCAGCAGTTACGGGGGGTCGGCAGGAGGCTACACCTTC.

The chain is built from TRBV29-1 and TRBJ2-3, with D perhaps matching TRBD2 (7 bases). The length of the CDR3 is 15 residues. CDR1 is SQVTM, CDR2 ANQGSEA, per germline. Deletions cut 1 base from V and 3 bases from J, with 14 bases between. The CDR3: CSVEVRGGGTDTQYF. CDR3 nucleotide sequence: TGCAGCGTTGAAGTTAGGGGGGGAGGGACAGATACGCAGTATTTT.

The chain joins TRBV12-3 or TRBV12-4 to TRBJ2-2; D assignment may be TRBD1 or TRBD2 (5 bases each). The CDR3 has 14 residues. V lost 8 bases and J lost 6, with 16 bases in between. The CDR3 region is CASVPGLASGELFF. CDR3 coding DNA: TGTGCCAGCGTCCCGGGGCTAGCTTCCGGGGAGCTGTTTTTT.

The rearrangement links TRBV7-9 to TRBJ1-1; D possibly corresponds to TRBD1 (6 bases). This CDR3 is 16 amino acids long. The V and J ends lost 3 bases and 1 base respectively, with 15 bases between them. Germline lookup yields CDR1 SEHNR and CDR2 FQNEAQ (reference sequence). The CDR3 loop reads CASSFGGREENTEAFF. In nucleotides, the CDR3 is TGTGCCAGCAGCTTCGGGGGGCGCGAAGAGAACACTGAAGCTTTCTTT. The variable domain in full, with the rest retrieved from reference TRBV7-9 and TRBJ1-1, is DTGVSQNPRHKITKRGQNVTFRCDPISEHNRLYWYRQTLGQGPEFLTYFQNEAQLEKSRLLSDRFSAERPKGSFSTLEIQRTEQGDSAMYLCASSFGGREENTEAFFGQGTRLTVV.

The genes are TRBV20-1 and TRBJ2-3; TRBD1 is a possible D gene (6 bases). Per the germline V gene, CDR1 is DFQATT and CDR2 is SNEGSKA (reference sequence). The V and J ends lost 7 bases and 2 bases respectively, with 19 bases between them. The CDR3 is 15 residues long. The CDR3 bases are TGCAGTGTCCAACAGGGAATTGTGGACACAGATACGCAGTATTTT. Encoded protein: CSVQQGIVDTDTQYF.

The chain employs TRBV7-2 and TRBJ2-5; 8 nucleotides align to TRBD1. This CDR3 spans 15 amino acids. V lost 4 bases, J lost 4 bases, and 8 bases stayed unmatched. Germline V CDR1 and CDR2: SGHTA, FQGNSA. The CDR3 protein is CASSYSSGGPETQYF. The CDR3 region has the DNA TGTGCCAGCAGCTACTCATCAGGGGGCCCAGAGACCCAGTACTTC.

This clonotype was observed a few times. The rearrangement joins TRBV12-5 to TRBJ2-5, with a possible D match to TRBD1 (5 bases). From germline, CDR1 is LGHNT and CDR2 FRNRAP. This CDR3 is built from 11 residues. Trimming took off 9 bases at V and 3 bases at J, with 8 bases between the two ends. CDR3 sequence (DNA): TGTGCTAGCCTAGGGGAAGAGACCCAGTACTTC. Its translation is CASLGEETQYF.

The CDR3 DNA follows: TGTGCCAGCAGTCCTCCGGACAGAGAAGCTTTCTTT. This translates into CASSPPDREAFF. The rearrangement links TRBV27 to TRBJ1-1; D is perhaps TRBD1 (6 bases). CDR3 length: 12 residues. Deletions cut 5 bases from V and 8 bases from J, with 12 bases between. Germline CDR1 MNHEY, CDR2 SMNVEV (reference sequence).

This clonotype was picked up a small number of times. This chain connects TRBV6-1 to TRBJ2-1; D uncertain. Germline CDR1 MNHNS, CDR2 SASEGT. V was clipped by 1 base and J by 5 bases, with 9 bases between them. The CDR3 totals 14 residues. The CDR3 loop is CASSEGPENNEQFF. In DNA, the CDR3 is TGTGCCAGCAGTGAAGGCCCTGAAAACAATGAGCAGTTCTTC.

The chain uses TRBV6-5 and TRBJ1-6; D gene uncertain. Germline V gives CDR1 MNHEY, CDR2 SVGAGI. Trimming pared 2 bases from V and 0 bases from J, leaving 5 bases between. The CDR3 has 15 residues. CDR3 DNA sequence: TGTGCCAGCAGTTACGAGAGCTCCTATAATTCACCCCTCCACTTT. Translating gives CASSYESSYNSPLHF.

This clonotype was observed a few times. The chain employs TRBV30 and TRBJ1-2; D is possibly TRBD1 (5 bases). The germline V gene encodes CDR1 GTSNPN and CDR2 SVGIG (reference sequence). The CDR3 runs 14 residues. Trimming took off 3 bases at V and 5 bases at J, with 16 bases between the two ends. CDR3 sequence (DNA): TGTGCCTGGAGGTCTCCGGGGGGGTTATATGGCTACACCTTC. This gives the protein CAWRSPGGLYGYTF.

V gene TRBV30 combines with J gene TRBJ2-5; the D gene is possibly TRBD1 (6 bases). Trimming took off 4 bases at V and 7 bases at J, with 16 bases between the two ends. The CDR3 spans 13 residues. Per the germline V gene, CDR1 is GTSNPN and CDR2 is SVGIG (reference sequence). CDR3 residues: CAWTSDSLGTQYF. Here the CDR3 DNA reads TGTGCCTGGACTTCGGACAGCCTAGGGACCCAGTACTTC.

The chain has TRBV6-5 and TRBJ1-2; the D is unclear. The CDR3 covers 17 residues. The germline V and J ends were trimmed by 2 bases and 7 bases, with 23 bases remaining between them. Germline V lookup: CDR1 MNHEY, CDR2 SVGAGI. The CDR3 spells CASSYTPGPIKGSGYTF. DNA of the CDR3: TGTGCCAGCAGTTACACCCCCGGGCCAATAAAGGGAAGTGGCTACACCTTC.

The rearrangement links TRBV7-9 to TRBJ2-3; maybe TRBD2 (6 bases). The CDR3 runs to 16 residues. Per the germline V gene, CDR1 is SEHNR and CDR2 is FQNEAQ (reference sequence). V was pared by 1 base and J by 2 bases, with 13 bases between. This CDR3 is CASSLGGVSTTDTQYF. Here the CDR3 DNA reads TGTGCCAGCAGCTTAGGCGGGGTGTCCACCACAGATACGCAGTATTTT.